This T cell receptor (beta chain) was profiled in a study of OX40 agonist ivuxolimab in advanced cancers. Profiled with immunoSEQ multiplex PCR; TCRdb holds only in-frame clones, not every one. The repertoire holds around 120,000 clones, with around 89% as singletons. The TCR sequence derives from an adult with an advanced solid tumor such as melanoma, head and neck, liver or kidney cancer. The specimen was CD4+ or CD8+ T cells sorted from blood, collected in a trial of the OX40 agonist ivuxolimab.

The CDR3, as DNA: TGTGCCAGCAGAGGGGGTGGGGGAGCACCCCTCCACTTT. Translation: CASRGGGGAPLHF. The V call is TRBV7-9, the J call TRBJ1-6; D is perhaps TRBD1 (6 bases). Germline V gives CDR1 SEHNR, CDR2 FQNEAQ (reference sequence). CDR3 length: 13 residues. V lost 6 bases, J lost 11 bases, and 14 bases lay in between.